The clone carrying this T cell receptor (beta chain) was seen ten or more times. Its antigen is currently unknown. The library was built for alpha chains, so this beta chain is an off-target read and its size means little. The CDR3 covers 14 residues. CDR1 and CDR2 from the germline V gene are MNHEY and SMNVEV (reference sequence). Trimming took 7 bases from V and 0 from J, leaving 13 bases between them. TCRdb redid the calling of the 5' RACE reads with MiXCR, one entry per CDR3 protein. This sample carries more than 9,000 distinct CDR3 sequences, 6.3% of them seen once, and the ten largest clones take 10%. This sample stems from a study of spatial heterogeneity in lung cancer. Overall study findings and caveats: For expanded intratumoral alpha and beta TCRs, counts tracked tumor mutation counts.

Time point noted: sample taken at primary tumor resection. Researchers sequenced whole RNA taken from tumor, nontumor lung or frozen PBMC without sorting. Sequenced material: lung tumor tissue, taken at surgery. This sequence originates from a male donor with early-stage non-small cell lung cancer. V and J are TRBV27 and TRBJ2-7; D possibly corresponds to TRBD1 (6 bases). CDR3 DNA: TGTGCCAGCATCCGGACAGCCGACTCCTACGAGCAGTACTTC. Its protein product is CASIRTADSYEQYF.